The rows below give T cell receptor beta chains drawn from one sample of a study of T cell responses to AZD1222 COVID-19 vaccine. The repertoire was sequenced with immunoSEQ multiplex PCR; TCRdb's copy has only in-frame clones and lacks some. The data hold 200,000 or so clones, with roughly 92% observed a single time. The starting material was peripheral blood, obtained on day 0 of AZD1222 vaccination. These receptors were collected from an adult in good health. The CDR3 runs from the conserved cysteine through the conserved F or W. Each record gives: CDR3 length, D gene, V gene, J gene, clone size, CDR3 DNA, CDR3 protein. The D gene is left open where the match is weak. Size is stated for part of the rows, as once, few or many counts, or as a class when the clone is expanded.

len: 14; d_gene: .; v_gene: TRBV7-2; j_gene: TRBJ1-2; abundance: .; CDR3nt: TGTGCCAGCAGCCGTGGGGGGCGGATCTATGGCTACACCTTC; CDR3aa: CASSRGGRIYGYTF
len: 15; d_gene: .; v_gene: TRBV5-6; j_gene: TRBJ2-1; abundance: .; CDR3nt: TGTGCCAGCAGCCCTCCCGAGGGTTTAAACAATGAGCAGTTCTTC; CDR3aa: CASSPPEGLNNEQFF
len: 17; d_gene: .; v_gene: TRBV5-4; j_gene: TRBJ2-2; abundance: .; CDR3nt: TGTGCCAGCAGCCCAACACCCCCAGGAACCTACACCGGGGAGCTGTTTTTT; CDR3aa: CASSPTPPGTYTGELFF
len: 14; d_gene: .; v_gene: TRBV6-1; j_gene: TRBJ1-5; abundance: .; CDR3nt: TGTGCCAGCAGTGAAGTCGGGACGGGTGGTTCCCAGCATTTT; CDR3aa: CASSEVGTGGSQHF
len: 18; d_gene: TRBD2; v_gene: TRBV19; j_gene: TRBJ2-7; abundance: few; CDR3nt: TGTGCCAGTAGCCGAAGCGGACTAGCGGGAGGATCCCTCTACGAGCAGTACTTC; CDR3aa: CASSRSGLAGGSLYEQYF
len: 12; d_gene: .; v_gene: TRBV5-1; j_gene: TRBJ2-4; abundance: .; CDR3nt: TGCGCCAGCAGCTCAGAAGAAAACATTCAGTACTTC; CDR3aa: CASSSEENIQYF
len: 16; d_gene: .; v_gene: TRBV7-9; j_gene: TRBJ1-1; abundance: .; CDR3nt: TGTGCCAGCAGCCTAATGGGGGGGCGCCGTCCCACTGAAGCTTTCTTT; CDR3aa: CASSLMGGRRPTEAFF
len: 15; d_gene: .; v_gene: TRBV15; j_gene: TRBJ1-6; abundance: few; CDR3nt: TGTGCCACCAGCCTAGCGGAACAGTCAAATTCACCCCTCCACTTT; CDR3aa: CATSLAEQSNSPLHF
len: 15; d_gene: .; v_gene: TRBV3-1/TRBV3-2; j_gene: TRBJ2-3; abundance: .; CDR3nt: TGTGCCAGCAGCCAAGCGGGACTTACAGCGGATACGCAGTATTTT; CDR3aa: CASSQAGLTADTQYF
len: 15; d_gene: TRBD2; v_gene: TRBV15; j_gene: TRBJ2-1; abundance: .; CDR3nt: TGTGCCACCAGCAGAGATCGTTACGGGAGGGCCGAGCAGTTCTTC; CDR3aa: CATSRDRYGRAEQFF
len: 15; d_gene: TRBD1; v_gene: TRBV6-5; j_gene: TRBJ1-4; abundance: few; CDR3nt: TGTGCCAGCAGACTCCAGGGGGCGGGTAATGAAAAACTGTTTTTT; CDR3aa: CASRLQGAGNEKLFF
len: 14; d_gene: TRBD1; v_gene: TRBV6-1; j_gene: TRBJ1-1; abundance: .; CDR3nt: TGTGCCAGCAGTGAAACAGGGGGCAGGACTGAAGCTTTCTTT; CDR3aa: CASSETGGRTEAFF
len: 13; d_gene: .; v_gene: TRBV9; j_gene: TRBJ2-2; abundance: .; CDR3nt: TGTGCCAGCAGCCGCGGACACACCGGGGAGCTGTTTTTT; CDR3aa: CASSRGHTGELFF
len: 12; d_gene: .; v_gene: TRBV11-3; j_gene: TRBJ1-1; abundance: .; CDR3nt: TGTGCCAGCAGCTTTGGGTCCGAGCAAGCTTTCTTT; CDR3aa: CASSFGSEQAFF
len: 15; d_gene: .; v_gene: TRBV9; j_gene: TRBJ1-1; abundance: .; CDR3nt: TGTGCCAGCAGCGCCCGCCCCTCGGGGGGGCGCGCAGCTTTCTTT; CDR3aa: CASSARPSGGRAAFF
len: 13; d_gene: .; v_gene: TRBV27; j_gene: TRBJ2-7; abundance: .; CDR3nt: TGTGCCAGCAGTTTGGGTCCCCCAGGAGAGCAGTACTTC; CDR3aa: CASSLGPPGEQYF
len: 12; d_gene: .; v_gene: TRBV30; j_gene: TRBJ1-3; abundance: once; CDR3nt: TGTGCCTGGGGGGACTCTGGAAACACCATATATTTT; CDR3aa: CAWGDSGNTIYF
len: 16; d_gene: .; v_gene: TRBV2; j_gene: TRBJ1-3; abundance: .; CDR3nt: TGTGCCAGCAGTGAAGGTGGGCCAAACTCTGGAAACACCATATATTTT; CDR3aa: CASSEGGPNSGNTIYF
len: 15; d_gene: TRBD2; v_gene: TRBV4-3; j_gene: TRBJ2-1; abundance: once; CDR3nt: TGCGCCAGCAGCCAAGATCGACTAGCGGGCAATGAGCAGTTCTTC; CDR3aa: CASSQDRLAGNEQFF
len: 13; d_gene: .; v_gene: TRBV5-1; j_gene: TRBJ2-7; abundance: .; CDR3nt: TGCGCCAGCAGCTTGGAAAGGGCCTACGAGCAGTACTTC; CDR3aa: CASSLERAYEQYF
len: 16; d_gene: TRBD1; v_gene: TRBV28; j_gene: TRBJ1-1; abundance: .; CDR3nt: TGTGCCAGCAGTTTACTGACAGGGCTGGGGAACACTGAAGCTTTCTTT; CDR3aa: CASSLLTGLGNTEAFF
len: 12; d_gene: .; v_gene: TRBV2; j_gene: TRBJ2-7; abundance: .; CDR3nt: TGTGCCAGCAGTGGCCCATCATACGAGCAGTACTTC; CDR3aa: CASSGPSYEQYF
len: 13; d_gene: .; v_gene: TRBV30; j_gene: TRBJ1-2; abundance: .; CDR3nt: TGTGCCTGGACTTTCGGGCGGACCTATGGCTACACCTTC; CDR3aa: CAWTFGRTYGYTF
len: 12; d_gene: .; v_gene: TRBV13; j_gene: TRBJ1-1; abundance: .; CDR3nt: TGTGCCAGCAGCTTTGTAGGGACTGAAGCTTTCTTT; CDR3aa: CASSFVGTEAFF
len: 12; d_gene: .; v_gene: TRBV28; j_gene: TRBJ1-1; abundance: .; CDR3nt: TGTGCCAGCAGTTTTACAGGTGGTGAAGCTTTCTTT; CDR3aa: CASSFTGGEAFF
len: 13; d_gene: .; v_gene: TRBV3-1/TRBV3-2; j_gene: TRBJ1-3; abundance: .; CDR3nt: TGTGCCAGCAGCCCCTTCCGGGGAAACACCATATATTTT; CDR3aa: CASSPFRGNTIYF
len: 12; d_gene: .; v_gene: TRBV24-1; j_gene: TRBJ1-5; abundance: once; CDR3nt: TGTGCCACCAGTTCAGGGTTTGCGCCCCAGCATTTT; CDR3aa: CATSSGFAPQHF
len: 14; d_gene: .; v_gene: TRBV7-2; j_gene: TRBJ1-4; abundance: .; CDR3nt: TGTGCCAGCAGCTTAGAAACTCTGGCGGAAAAACTGTTTTTT; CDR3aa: CASSLETLAEKLFF
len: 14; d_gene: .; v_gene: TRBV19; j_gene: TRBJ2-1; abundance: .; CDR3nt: TGTGCCACCGCCCTGGGTTTAGGAGGTAGTGAGCAGTTCTTC; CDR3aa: CATALGLGGSEQFF
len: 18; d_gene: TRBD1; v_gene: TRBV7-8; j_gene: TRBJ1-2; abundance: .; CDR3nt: TGTGCCAGCAGCTTAGCCGCGCAGGGGGATCCCGCTAACTATGGCTACACCTTC; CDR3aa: CASSLAAQGDPANYGYTF
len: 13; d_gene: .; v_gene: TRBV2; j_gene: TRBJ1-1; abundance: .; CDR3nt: TGTGCCAGCAGTGAACAGACCAACACTGAAGCTTTCTTT; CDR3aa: CASSEQTNTEAFF
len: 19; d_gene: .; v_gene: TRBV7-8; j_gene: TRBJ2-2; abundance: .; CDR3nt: TGTGCCAGCAGCGTGGGACGTCTTGTTAGGGCAGGGAAGACCGGGGAGCTGTTTTTT; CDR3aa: CASSVGRLVRAGKTGELFF
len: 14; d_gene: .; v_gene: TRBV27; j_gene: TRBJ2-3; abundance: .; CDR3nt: TGTGCCAGCAGTTCCACTCAGTACACAGATACGCAGTATTTT; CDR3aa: CASSSTQYTDTQYF
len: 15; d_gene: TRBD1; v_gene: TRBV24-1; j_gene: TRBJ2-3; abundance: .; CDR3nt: TGTGCCACCAGTCATACAGGGGAAATCACAGATACGCAGTATTTT; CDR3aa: CATSHTGEITDTQYF
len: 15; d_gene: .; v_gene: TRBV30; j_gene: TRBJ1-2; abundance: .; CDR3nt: TGTGCCTTCATCCCCAAAGGTCAGGGCCTTAATGGCTACACCTTC; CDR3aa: CAFIPKGQGLNGYTF
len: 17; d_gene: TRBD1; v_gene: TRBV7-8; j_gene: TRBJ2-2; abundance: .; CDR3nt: TGTGCCAGCAGTCTCGCCCGGACAGGGTACGGCACCGGGGAGCTGTTTTTT; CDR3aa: CASSLARTGYGTGELFF
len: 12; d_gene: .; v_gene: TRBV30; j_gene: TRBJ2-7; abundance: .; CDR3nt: TGTGCCTGGAGCCGGAGTGCAGGCGAGCAGTACTTC; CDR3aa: CAWSRSAGEQYF
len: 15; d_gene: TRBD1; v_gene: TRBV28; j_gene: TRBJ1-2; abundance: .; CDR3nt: TGTGCCAGCAGTTTATCCGACAGGGGCCTATATGGCTACACCTTC; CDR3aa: CASSLSDRGLYGYTF
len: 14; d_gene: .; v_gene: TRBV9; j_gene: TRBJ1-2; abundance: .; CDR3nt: TGTGCCAGCAGCGTAGCAGGGAGAAACTATGGCTACACCTTC; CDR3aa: CASSVAGRNYGYTF
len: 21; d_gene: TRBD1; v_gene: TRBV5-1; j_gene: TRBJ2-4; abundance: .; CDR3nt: TGCGCCAGCAGCTTGGGCCCCGGGACAGGGGGATTCCCTTTAGCCAAAAACATTCAGTACTTC; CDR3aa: CASSLGPGTGGFPLAKNIQYF
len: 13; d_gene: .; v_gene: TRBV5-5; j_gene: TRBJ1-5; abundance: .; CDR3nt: TGTGCCAGCAGCGGGACATTCAATCAGCCCCAGCATTTT; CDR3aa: CASSGTFNQPQHF
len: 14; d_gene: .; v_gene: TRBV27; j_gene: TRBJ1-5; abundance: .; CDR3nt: TGTGCCAGCAGTGCCTACAGCAGCAATCAGCCCCAGCATTTT; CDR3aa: CASSAYSSNQPQHF
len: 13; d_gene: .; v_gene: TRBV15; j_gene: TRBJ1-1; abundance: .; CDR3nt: TGTGCCACCAGCAGAGAAGCGAACACTGAAGCTTTCTTT; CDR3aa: CATSREANTEAFF
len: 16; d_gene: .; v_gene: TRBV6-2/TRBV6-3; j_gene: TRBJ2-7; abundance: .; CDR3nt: TGTGCCAGCAGTTACAGCGCAGTAATCCCCTCCTACGAGCAGTACTTC; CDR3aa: CASSYSAVIPSYEQYF
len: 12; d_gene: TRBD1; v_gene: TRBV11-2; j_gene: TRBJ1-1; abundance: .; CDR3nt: TGTGCCAGCAGCCCTAGACAGGGCATGGCTTTCTTT; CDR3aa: CASSPRQGMAFF
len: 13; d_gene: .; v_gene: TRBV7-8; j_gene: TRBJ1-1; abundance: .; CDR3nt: TGTGCCAGCAGCCCAGGTCGATACACTGAAGCTTTCTTT; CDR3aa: CASSPGRYTEAFF
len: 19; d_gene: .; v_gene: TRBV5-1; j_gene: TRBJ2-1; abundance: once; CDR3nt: TGCGCCAGCAGCTCCCCTGGAGGTTTGTGGGAGGAATCCTACAATGAGCAGTTCTTC; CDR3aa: CASSSPGGLWEESYNEQFF
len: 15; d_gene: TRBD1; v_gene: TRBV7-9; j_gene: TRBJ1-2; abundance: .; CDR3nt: TGTGCCAGCAGCTTATCCCGACAGGGAAACTATGGCTACACCTTC; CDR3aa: CASSLSRQGNYGYTF
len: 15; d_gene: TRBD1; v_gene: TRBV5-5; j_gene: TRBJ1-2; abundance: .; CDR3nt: TGTGCCAGCAGCCCTAGGGGACAGGGGGCGTTTGGCTACACCTTC; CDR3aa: CASSPRGQGAFGYTF
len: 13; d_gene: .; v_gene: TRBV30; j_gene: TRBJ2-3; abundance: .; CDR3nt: TGTGCCTGGAGTTTCGGTAGCACAGATACGCAGTATTTT; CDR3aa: CAWSFGSTDTQYF
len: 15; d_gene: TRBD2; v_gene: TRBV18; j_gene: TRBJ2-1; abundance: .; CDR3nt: TGTGCCAGCTCACCCTGGGGGACTAGCGATGATGAGCAGTTCTTC; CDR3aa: CASSPWGTSDDEQFF
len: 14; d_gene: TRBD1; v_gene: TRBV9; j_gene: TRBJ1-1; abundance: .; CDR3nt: TGTGCCAGCAGCCCGTGGGACAGAGCATCGGAAGCTTTCTTT; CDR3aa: CASSPWDRASEAFF